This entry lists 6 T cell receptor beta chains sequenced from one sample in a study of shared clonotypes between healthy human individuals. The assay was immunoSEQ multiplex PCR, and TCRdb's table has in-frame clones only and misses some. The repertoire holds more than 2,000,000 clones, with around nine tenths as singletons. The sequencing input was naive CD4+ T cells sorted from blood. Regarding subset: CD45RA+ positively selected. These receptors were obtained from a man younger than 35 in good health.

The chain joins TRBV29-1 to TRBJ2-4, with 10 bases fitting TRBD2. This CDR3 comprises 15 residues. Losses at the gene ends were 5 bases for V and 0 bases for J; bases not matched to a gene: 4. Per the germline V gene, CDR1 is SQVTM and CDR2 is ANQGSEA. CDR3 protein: CSVKLAGLAKNIQYF. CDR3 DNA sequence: TGCAGCGTTAAACTAGCGGGGCTAGCCAAAAACATTCAGTACTTC.

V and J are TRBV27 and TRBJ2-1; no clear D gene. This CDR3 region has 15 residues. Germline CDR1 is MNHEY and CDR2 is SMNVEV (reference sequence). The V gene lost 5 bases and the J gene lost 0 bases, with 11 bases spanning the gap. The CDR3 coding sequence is TGTGCCAGCAGTCTCACGACCATCTCCTACAATGAGCAGTTCTTC. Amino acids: CASSLTTISYNEQFF.

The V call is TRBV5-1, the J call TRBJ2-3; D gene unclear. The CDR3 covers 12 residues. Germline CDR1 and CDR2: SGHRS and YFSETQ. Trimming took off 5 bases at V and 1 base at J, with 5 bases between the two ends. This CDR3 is CASRGRTDTQYF. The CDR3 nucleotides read TGCGCCAGCAGGGGCCGCACAGATACGCAGTATTTT.

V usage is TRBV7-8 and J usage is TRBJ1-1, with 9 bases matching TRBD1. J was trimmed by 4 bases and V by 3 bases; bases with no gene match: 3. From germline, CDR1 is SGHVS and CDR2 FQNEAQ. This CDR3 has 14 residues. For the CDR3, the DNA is TGTGCCAGCAGCTTGAGGGACAGGGTCACTGAAGCTTTCTTT. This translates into CASSLRDRVTEAFF.

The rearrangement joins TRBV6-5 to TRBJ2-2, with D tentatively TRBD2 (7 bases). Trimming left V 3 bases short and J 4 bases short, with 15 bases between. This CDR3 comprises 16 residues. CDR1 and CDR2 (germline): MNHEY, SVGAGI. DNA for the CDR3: TGTGCCAGCAGTTATTCTGGGGGGGCTTTCACCGGGGAGCTGTTTTTT. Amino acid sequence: CASSYSGGAFTGELFF.

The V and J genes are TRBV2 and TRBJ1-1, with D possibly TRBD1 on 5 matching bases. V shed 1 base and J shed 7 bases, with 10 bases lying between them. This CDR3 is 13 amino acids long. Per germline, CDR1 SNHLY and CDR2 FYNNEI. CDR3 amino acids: CASSEGQILEAFF. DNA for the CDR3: TGTGCCAGCAGTGAAGGACAGATTCTTGAAGCTTTCTTT.